This TCR beta chain emerged from a study of cytomegalovirus exposure and HLA in healthy donors. Overall study context: Of around 410 genotyped donors, about 80% grouped in the Caucasian-associated ancestry cluster. Study conclusions and caveats: Most TCRs appeared rarely, but some public TCRs recurred in many donors. As confirmed in vitro, a few CMV-associated chains were specific for CMV antigens.

On this clone: Its antigen is not identified.

Vbeta (60) and Jbeta (13) primers were used in the PCR. Sequencing used immunoSEQ multiplex PCR; TCRdb keeps in-frame clones, though not all of them. Seen here are 90,000 to 100,000 clones, roughly a tenth observed once, and the top ten hold roughly 4.7%. Sequences were obtained from PBMCs. This receptor was taken from a man aged 45 to 65 in good health and CMV-seropositive.

CDR3 bases: TGTGCCAGTAATGGGGGGTTTCGTCAGCCCCAGCATTTT. This translates into CASNGGFRQPQHF. The J gene is TRBJ1-5, the V gene TRBV19; TRBD1 might be the D (5 bases). The V gene's germline CDR1 is LNHDA and CDR2 SQIVND (reference sequence). The CDR3 totals 13 residues. The V end lost 7 bases, the J end lost 6 bases, and 13 bases lay between the germline ends.